This TCR beta chain was sequenced for a study of blood T cell repertoires in COVID-19. The CDR3 extends over 17 amino acids. Trimming removed 4 bases from V and 4 bases from J, with 20 bases in between. Germline loops: CDR1 SQVTM, CDR2 ANQGSEA. The table came from immunoSEQ multiplex PCR; TCRdb's copy has only in-frame clones and leaves some out. Among some 100,000 clones listed, over 80% were seen once. The chain joins TRBV29-1 to TRBJ2-6; tentative D call: TRBD2 (5 bases). The sequence was obtained from a woman aged 55-70 years with active COVID-19. The sequenced sample consisted of peripheral blood. The CDR3 loop reads CSVAFPHSPGGANVLTF. CDR3 nucleotide sequence: TGCAGCGTTGCCTTTCCCCACTCCCCGGGGGGGGCCAACGTCCTGACTTTC.